This TCR beta chain derives from a study of blood T cell repertoires in COVID-19. The wider study: Sites across the United States, Italy and Spain contributed samples from acute and convalescent COVID-19. Nucleic acid was either cDNA or gDNA, and it came from T cells, B-cell-depleted T cells, or PBMCs.

As originally analysed: Amplified reference gene primers provided the basis for estimating nucleated cell counts. Libraries were prepared by immunoSEQ multiplex PCR; TCRdb keeps only in-frame clonotypes and omits some of them. V, J and clone size are taken as reported in that table, and D and trimming were inferred from the DNA itself. In the table there are 160,000 or so clones, 70% to 85% of which are singletons. The CDR3 extends over 16 amino acids. V was pared by 3 bases and J by 1 base, with 8 bases of the junction left unmatched. Per germline, CDR1 MNHNS and CDR2 SASEGT. The sample was peripheral blood. This clonotype originated in a woman in her 50s with acute or convalescent COVID-19. This chain connects TRBV6-1 to TRBJ2-5, with TRBD1 matching 7 bases. The DNA for the CDR3 is TGTGCCAGCAGTGATCGGTCTACAGGGGCCCAAGAGACCCAGTACTTC. Protein sequence: CASSDRSTGAQETQYF.